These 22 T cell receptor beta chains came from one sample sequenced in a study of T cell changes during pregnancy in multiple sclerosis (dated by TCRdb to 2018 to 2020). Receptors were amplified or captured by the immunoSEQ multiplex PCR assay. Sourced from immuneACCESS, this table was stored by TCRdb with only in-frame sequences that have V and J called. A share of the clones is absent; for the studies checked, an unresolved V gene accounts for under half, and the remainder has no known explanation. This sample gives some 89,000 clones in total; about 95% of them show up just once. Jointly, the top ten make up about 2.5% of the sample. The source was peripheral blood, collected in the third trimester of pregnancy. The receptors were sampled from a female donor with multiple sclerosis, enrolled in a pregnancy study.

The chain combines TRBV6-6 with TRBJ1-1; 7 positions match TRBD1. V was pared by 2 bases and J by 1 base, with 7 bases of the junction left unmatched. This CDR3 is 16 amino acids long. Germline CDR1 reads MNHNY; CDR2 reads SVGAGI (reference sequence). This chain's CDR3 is CASSYGYRGQNTEAFF. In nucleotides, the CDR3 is TGTGCCAGCAGTTACGGGTACAGGGGCCAGAACACTGAAGCTTTCTTT.

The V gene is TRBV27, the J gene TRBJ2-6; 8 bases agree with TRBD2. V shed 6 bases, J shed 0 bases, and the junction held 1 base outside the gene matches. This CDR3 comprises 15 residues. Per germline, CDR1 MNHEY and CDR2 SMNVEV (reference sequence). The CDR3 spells CASSRGGSGANVLTF. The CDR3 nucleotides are TGTGCCAGCAGCCGGGGGGGCTCTGGGGCCAACGTCCTGACTTTC. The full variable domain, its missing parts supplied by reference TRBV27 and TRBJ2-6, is EAQVTQNPRYLITVTGKKLTVTCSQNMNHEYMSWYRQDPGLGLRQIYYSMNVEVTDKGDVPEGYKVSRKEKRNFPLILESPSPNQTSLYFCASSRGGSGANVLTFGAGSRLTVL.

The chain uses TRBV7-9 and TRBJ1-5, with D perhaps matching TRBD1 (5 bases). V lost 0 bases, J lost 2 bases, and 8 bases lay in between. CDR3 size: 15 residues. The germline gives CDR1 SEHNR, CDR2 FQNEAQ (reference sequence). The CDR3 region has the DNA TGTGCCAGCAGCTTAGCAGGGGCGGGCAATCAGCCCCAGCATTTT. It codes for CASSLAGAGNQPQHF.

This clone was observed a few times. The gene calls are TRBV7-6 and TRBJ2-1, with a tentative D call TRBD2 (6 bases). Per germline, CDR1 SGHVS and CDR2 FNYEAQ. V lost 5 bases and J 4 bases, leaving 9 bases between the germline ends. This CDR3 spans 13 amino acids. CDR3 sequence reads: CASSPSAYNEQFF. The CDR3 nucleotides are TGTGCCAGCAGCCCTAGCGCGTACAATGAGCAGTTCTTC. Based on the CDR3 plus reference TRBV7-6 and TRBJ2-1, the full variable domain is GAGVSQSPRYKVTKRGQDVALRCDPISGHVSLYWYRQALGQGPEFLTYFNYEAQQDKSGLPNDRFSAERPEGSISTLTIQRTEQRDSAMYRCASSPSAYNEQFFGPGTRLTVL.

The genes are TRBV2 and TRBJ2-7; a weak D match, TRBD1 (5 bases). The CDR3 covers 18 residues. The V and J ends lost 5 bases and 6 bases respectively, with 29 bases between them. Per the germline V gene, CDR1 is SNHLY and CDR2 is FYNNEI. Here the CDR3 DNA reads TGTGCCAGCAGTCTATGGACCGTAGGTTTCGGCAGGGCGACCGAGCAGTACTTC. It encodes CASSLWTVGFGRATEQYF.

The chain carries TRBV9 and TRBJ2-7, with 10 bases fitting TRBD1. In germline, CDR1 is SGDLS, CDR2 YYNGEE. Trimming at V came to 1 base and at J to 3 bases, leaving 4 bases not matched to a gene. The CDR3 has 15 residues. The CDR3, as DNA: TGTGCCAGCAGCGTAACCGGGACAGGGGTCTACGAGCAGTACTTC. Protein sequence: CASSVTGTGVYEQYF. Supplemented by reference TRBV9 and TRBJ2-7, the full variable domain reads DSGVTQTPKHLITATGQRVTLRCSPRSGDLSVYWYQQSLDQGLQFLIQYYNGEERAKGNILERFSAQQFPDLHSELNLSSLELGDSALYFCASSVTGTGVYEQYFGPGTRLTVT.

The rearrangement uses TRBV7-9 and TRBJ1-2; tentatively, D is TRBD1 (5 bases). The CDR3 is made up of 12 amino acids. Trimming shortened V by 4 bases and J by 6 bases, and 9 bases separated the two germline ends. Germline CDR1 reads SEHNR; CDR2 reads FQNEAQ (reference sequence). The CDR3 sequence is CASSSRGDGYTF. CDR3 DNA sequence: TGTGCCAGCAGCTCCCGGGGGGATGGCTACACCTTC.

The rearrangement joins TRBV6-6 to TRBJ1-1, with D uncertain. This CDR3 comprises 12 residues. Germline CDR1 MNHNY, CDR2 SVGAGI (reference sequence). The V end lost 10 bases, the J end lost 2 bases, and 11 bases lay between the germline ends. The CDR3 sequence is CATWAGNTEAFF. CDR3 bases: TGTGCCACGTGGGCCGGAAACACTGAAGCTTTCTTT.

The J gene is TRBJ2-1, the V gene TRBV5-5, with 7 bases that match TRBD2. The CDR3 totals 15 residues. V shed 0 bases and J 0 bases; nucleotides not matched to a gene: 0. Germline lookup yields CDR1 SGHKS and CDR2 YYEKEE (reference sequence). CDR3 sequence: CASSLGGGSYNEQFF. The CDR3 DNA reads TGTGCCAGCAGCTTGGGGGGGGGCTCCTACAATGAGCAGTTCTTC.

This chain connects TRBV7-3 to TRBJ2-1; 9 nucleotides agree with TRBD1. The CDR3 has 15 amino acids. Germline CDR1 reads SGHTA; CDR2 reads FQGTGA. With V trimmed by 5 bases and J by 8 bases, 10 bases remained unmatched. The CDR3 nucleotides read TGTGCCAGCAGCCTCCGACAGGGGGGACTCGATGAGCAGTTCTTC. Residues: CASSLRQGGLDEQFF.

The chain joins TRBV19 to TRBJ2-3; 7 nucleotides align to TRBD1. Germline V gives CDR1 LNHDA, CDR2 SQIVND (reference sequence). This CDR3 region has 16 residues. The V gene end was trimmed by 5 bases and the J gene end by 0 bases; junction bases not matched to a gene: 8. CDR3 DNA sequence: TGTGCCAGTAGTGGCTTGGGACAGCGTAGCACAGATACGCAGTATTTT. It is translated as CASSGLGQRSTDTQYF.

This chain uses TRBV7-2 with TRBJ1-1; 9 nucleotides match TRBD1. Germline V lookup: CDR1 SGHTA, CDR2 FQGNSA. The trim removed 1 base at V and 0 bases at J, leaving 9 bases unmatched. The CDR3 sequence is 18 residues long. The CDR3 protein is CASSLGPGQGLMNTEAFF. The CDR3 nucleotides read TGTGCCAGCAGCTTAGGGCCGGGACAGGGACTAATGAACACTGAAGCTTTCTTT.

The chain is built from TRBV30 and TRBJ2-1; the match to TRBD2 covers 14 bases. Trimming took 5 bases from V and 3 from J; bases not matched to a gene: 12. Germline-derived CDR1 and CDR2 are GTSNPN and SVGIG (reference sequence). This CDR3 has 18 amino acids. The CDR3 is CAWDKTGTSGGIYNEQFF. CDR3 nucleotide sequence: TGTGCCTGGGATAAAACCGGGACTAGCGGGGGAATCTACAATGAGCAGTTCTTC.

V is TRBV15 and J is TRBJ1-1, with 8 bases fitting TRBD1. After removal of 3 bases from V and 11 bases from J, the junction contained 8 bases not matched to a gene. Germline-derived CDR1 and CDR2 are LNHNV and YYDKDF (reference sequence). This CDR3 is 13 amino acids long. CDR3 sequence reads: CATSRDQGAGAFF. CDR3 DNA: TGTGCCACCAGCAGGGACCAGGGGGCTGGTGCTTTCTTT.

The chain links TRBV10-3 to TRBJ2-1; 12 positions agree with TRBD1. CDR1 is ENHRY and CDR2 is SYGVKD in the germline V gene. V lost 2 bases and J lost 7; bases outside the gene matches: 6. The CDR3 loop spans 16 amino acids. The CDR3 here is CAISEVGDRGRNEQFF. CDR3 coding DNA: TGTGCCATCAGTGAGGTCGGGGACAGGGGGCGAAATGAGCAGTTCTTC.

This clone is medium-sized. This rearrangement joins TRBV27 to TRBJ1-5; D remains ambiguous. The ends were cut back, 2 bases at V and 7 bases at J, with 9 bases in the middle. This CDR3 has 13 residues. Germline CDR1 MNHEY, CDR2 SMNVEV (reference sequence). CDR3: CASSLRSGQPQHF. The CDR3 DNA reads TGTGCCAGCAGTTTAAGGTCGGGACAGCCCCAGCATTTT.

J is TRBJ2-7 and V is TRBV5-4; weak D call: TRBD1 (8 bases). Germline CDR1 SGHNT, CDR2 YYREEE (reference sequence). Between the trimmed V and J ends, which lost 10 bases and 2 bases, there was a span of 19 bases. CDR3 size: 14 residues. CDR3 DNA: TGTGCCGTGCAAAAACAGGGGGGGACCTACGAGCAGTACTTC. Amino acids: CAVQKQGGTYEQYF.

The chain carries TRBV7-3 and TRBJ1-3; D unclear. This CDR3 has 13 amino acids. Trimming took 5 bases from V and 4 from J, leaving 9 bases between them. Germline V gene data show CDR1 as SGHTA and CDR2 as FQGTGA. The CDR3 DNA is TGTGCCAGCAGCCCGCGGGAGGGAAACACCATATATTTT. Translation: CASSPREGNTIYF.

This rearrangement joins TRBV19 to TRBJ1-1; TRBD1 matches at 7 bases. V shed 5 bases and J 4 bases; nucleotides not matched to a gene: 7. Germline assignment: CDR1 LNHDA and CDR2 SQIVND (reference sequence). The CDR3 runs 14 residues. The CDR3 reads CASSFPTGRTEAFF. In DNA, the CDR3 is TGTGCCAGTAGTTTTCCGACAGGGCGCACTGAAGCTTTCTTT.

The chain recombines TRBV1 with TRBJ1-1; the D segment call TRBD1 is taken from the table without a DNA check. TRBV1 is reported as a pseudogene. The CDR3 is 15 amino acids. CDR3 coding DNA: TGCACCAGCAGCCAGGAAAAGGGACAGAACACTGAAGCTTTCTTT. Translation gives CTSSQEKGQNTEAFF.

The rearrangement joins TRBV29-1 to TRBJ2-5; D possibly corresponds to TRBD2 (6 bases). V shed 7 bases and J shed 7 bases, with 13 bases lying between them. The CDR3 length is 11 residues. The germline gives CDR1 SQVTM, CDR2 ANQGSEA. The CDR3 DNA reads TGCAGCGGGTCCTCCGGGGGGACCCAGTACTTC. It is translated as CSGSSGGTQYF.

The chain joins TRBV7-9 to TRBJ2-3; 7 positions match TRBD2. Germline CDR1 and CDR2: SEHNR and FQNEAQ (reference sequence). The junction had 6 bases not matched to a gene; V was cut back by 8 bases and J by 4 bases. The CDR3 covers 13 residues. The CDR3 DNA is TGTGCCAGCGAGTCGGGGGGATCAGATACGCAGTATTTT. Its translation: CASESGGSDTQYF.